This TCR beta chain is drawn from a study of response to subunit inactivated influenza vaccine. Study-wide findings and caveats: After each seasonal influenza vaccination, few new T cells are recruited, the authors suggested.

The V segment lost 3 bases and the J segment 7 bases; nucleotides outside the gene matches: 5. The germline V gene has CDR1 SGDLS and CDR2 YYNGEE. The CDR3 has 15 residues. TCRdb used MiXCR to reprocess the RT-PCR reads, holding one entry per CDR3 protein. The data show around 490,000 distinct CDR3 sequences, with less than 8% seen just once and 10% to 15% held by the top ten. In the case of this clonotype: Antigen unknown.

The V gene is TRBV9, the J gene TRBJ1-6; 9 bases are a match to TRBD1. This clonotype was obtained from a man between 50 and 75 years old who received an inactivated influenza vaccine. Source: PBMCs from blood, taken less than 25 months after vaccination. The CDR3 reads CASSGGQGTNSPLHF. The DNA for the CDR3 is TGTGCCAGCAGCGGAGGACAGGGGACCAATTCACCCCTCCACTTT.